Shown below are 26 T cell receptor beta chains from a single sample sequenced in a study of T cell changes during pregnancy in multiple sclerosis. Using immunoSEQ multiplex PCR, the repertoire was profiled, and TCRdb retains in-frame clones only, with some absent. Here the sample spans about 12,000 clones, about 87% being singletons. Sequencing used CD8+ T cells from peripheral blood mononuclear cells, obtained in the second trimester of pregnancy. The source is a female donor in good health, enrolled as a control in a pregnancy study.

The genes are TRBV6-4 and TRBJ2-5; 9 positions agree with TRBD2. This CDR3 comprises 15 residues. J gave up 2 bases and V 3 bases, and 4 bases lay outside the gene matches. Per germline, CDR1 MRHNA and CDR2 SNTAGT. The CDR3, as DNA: TGTGCCAGCAGTGAAGGCGGGGGGGTTCAAGAGACCCAGTACTTC. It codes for CASSEGGGVQETQYF.

CDR3 in DNA: TGTGCCAGCAATCCAGGCTCCTATAATTCACCCCTCCACTTT. Amino acid sequence: CASNPGSYNSPLHF. The chain combines TRBV9 with TRBJ1-6; D is unresolved. V was shortened by 6 bases and J by 0 bases, with 7 bases between the two germline ends. This CDR3 comprises 14 residues. Germline CDR1 reads SGDLS; CDR2 reads YYNGEE.

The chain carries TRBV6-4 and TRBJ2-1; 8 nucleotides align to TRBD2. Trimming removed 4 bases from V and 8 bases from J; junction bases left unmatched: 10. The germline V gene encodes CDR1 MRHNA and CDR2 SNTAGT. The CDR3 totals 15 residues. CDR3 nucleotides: TGTGCCAGCAGTGCTAGCCCCGGGACTAGTCATGAGCAGTTCTTC. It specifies CASSASPGTSHEQFF.

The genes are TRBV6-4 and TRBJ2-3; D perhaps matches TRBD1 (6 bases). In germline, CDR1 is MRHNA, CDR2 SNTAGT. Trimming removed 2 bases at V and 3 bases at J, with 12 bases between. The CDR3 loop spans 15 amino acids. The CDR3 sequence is CASSDGTRSTDTQYF. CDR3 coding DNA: TGTGCCAGCAGTGACGGGACAAGATCAACAGATACGCAGTATTTT.

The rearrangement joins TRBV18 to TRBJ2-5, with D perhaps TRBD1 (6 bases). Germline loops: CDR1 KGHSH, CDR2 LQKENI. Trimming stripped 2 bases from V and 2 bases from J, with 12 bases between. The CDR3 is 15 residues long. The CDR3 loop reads CASSPADSAQETQYF. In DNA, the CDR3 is TGTGCCAGCTCACCAGCGGACAGTGCGCAAGAGACCCAGTACTTC.

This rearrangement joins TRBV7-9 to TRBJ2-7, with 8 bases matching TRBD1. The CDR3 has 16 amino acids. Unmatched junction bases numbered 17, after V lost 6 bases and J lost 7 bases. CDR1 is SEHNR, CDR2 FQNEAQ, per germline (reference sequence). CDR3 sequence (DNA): TGTGCCAGCAGTTACCAAACCGGGGACAGGCGTCTTGAGCAGTACTTC. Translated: CASSYQTGDRRLEQYF.

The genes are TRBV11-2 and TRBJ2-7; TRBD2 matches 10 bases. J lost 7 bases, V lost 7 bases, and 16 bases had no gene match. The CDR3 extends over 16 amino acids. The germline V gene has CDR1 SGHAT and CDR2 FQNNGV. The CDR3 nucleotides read TGTGCCAGCACCCCCGTTGGTAGCGGGGGGCTTGGGGAGCAGTACTTC. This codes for CASTPVGSGGLGEQYF.

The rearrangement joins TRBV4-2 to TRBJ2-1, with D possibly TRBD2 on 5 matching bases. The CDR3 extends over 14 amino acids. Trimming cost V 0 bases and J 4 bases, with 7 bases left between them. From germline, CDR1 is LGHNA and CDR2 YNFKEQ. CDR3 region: CASSQDWTYNEQFF. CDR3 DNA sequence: TGTGCCAGCAGCCAAGACTGGACTTACAATGAGCAGTTCTTC.

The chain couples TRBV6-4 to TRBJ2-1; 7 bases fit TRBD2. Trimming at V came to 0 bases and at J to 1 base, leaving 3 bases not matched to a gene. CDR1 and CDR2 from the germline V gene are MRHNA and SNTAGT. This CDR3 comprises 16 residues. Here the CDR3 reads CASSDSNSGSYNEQFF. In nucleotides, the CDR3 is TGTGCCAGCAGTGACTCGAATAGCGGGTCCTACAATGAGCAGTTCTTC.

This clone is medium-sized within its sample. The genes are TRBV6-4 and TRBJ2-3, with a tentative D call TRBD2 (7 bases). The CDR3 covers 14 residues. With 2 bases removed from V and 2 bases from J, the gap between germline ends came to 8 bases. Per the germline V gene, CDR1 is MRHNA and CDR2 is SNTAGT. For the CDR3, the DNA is TGTGCCAGCAGTGACGGGGGGGCCACAGATACGCAGTATTTT. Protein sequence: CASSDGGATDTQYF.

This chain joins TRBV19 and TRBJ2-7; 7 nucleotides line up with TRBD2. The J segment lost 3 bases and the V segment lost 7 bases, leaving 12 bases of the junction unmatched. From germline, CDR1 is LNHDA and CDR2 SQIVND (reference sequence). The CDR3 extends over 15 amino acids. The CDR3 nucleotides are TGTGCCAGTAACCGAAGACCTGGGGGGGGCTACGAGCAGTACTTC. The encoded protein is CASNRRPGGGYEQYF. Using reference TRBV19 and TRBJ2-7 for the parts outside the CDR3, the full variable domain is DGGITQSPKYLFRKEGQNVTLSCEQNLNHDAMYWYRQDPGQGLRLIYYSQIVNDFQKGDIAEGYSVSREKKESFPLTVTSAQKNPTAFYLCASNRRPGGGYEQYFGPGTRLTVT.

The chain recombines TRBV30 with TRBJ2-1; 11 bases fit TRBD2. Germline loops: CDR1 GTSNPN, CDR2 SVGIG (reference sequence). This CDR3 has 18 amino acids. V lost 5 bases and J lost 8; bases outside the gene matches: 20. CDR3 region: CAWAELSSGGAWGYEQFF. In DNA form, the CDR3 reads TGTGCCTGGGCGGAGCTTAGTAGCGGGGGGGCTTGGGGGTATGAGCAGTTCTTC. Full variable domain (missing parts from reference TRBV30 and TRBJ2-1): SQTIHQWPATLVQPVGSPLSLECTVEGTSNPNLYWYRQAAGRGLQLLFYSVGIGQISSEVPQNLSASRPQDRQFILSSKKLLLSDSGFYLCAWAELSSGGAWGYEQFFGPGTRLTVL.

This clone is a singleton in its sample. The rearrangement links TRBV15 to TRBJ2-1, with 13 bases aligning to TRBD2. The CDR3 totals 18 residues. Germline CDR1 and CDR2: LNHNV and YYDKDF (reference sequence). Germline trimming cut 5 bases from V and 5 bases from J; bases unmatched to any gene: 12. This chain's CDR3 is CATSAQRWTSGSHNEQFF. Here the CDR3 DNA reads TGTGCCACCAGCGCGCAACGATGGACTAGCGGGAGCCACAATGAGCAGTTCTTC.

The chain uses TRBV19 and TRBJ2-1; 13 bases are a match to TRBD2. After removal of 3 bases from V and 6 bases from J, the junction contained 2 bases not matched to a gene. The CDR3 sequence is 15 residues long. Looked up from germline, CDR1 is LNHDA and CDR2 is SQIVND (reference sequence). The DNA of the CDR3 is TGTGCCAGTAGTATTGGACTAGCGGGAGTCAATGAGCAGTTCTTC. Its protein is CASSIGLAGVNEQFF.

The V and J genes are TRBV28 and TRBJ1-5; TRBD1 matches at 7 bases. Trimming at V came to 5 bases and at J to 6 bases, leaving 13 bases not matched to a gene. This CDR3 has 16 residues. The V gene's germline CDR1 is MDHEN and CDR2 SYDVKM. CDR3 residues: CASSLPPTGSGQPQHF. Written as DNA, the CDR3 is TGTGCCAGCAGTCTACCTCCGACAGGGTCGGGTCAGCCCCAGCATTTT.

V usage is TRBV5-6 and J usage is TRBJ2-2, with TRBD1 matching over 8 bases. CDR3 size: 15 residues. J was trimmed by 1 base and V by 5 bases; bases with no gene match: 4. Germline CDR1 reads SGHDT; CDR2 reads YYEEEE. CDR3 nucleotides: TGTGCCAGCAGTTTCGGGACAGGGAACACCGGGGAGCTGTTTTTT. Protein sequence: CASSFGTGNTGELFF. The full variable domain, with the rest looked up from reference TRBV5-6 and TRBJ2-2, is DAGVTQSPTHLIKTRGQQVTLRCSPKSGHDTVSWYQQALGQGPQFIFQYYEEEERQRGNFPDRFSGHQFPNYSSELNVNALLLGDSALYLCASSFGTGNTGELFFGEGSRLTVL.

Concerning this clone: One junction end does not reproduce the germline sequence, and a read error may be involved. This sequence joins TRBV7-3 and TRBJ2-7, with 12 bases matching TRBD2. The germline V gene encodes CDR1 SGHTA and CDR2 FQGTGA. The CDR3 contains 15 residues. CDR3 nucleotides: TGCGCCAGCAGCCAAGGACTAGCGGGGAGCTACGAGCAGTACTTC. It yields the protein CASSQGLAGSYEQYF. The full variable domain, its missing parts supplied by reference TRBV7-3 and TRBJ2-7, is GAGVSQTPSNKVTEKGKYVELRCDPISGHTALYWYRQSLGQGPEFLIYFQGTGAADDSGLPNDRFFAVRPEGSVSTLKIQRTERGDSAVYLCASSQGLAGSYEQYFGPGTRLTVT.

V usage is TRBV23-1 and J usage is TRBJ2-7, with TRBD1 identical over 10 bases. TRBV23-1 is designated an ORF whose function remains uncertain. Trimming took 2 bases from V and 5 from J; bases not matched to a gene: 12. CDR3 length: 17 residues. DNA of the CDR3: TGCGCCAGCAGTCAAACTGACGGGGGGACAGGGGTGAACGAGCAGTACTTC. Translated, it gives CASSQTDGGTGVNEQYF.

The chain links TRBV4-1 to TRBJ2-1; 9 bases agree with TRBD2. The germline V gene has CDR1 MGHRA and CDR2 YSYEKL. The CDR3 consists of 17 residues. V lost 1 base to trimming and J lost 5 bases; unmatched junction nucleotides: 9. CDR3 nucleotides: TGCGCCAGCAGCCAAGTAGTGCGGGAGGGCCTCCACAATGAGCAGTTCTTC. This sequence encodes CASSQVVREGLHNEQFF.

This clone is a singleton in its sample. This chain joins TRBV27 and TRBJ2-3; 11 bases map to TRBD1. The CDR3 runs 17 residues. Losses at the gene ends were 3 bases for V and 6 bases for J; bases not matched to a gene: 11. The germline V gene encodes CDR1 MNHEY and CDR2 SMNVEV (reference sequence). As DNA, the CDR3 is TGTGCCAGCAGTTTCCCACCGGGACAGGGGGTCCTGGATACGCAGTATTTT. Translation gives CASSFPPGQGVLDTQYF.

Here the CDR3 DNA reads TGTGCCAGCAGCGAGGGGGGGGGTGATACGCAGTATTTT. It yields the protein CASSEGGGDTQYF. This chain uses TRBV9 with TRBJ2-3; maybe TRBD2 (7 bases). Trimming stripped 3 bases from V and 6 bases from J, with 11 bases between. CDR1 and CDR2 (germline): SGDLS, YYNGEE. The CDR3 spans 13 residues.

For the CDR3, the DNA is TGCGCCAGCAGCTTCGGAGGAGATACGCAGTATTTT. Translated, it gives CASSFGGDTQYF. This chain connects TRBV23-1 to TRBJ2-3, with D possibly being TRBD2 (5 bases). TRBV23-1 qualifies as an ORF whose function is uncertain. The CDR3 is made up of 12 amino acids. Trimming pared 6 bases from V and 5 bases from J, leaving 9 bases between.

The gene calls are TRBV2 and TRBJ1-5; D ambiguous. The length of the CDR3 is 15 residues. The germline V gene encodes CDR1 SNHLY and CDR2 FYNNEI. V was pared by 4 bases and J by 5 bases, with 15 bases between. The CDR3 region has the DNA TGTGCCAGCAGTGTGAAGGGCGGGTGGGATCAGCCCCAGCATTTT. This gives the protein CASSVKGGWDQPQHF.

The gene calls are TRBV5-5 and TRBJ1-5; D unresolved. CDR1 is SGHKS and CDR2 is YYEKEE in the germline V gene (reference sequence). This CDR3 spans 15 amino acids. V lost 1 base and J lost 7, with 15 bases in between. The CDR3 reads CASSLSQEEGQPQHF. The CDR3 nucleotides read TGTGCCAGCAGCTTGAGCCAAGAGGAGGGCCAGCCCCAGCATTTT. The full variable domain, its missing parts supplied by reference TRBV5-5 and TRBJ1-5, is DAGVTQSPTHLIKTRGQQVTLRCSPISGHKSVSWYQQVLGQGPQFIFQYYEKEERGRGNFPDRFSARQFPNYSSELNVNALLLGDSALYLCASSLSQEEGQPQHFGDGTRLSIL.

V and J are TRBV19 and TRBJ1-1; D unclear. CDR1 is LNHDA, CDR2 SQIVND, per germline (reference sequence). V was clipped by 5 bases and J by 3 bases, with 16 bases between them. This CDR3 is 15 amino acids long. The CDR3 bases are TGTGCCAGTAGTCTAGCTCCGGACGGGGACACTGAAGCTTTCTTT. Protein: CASSLAPDGDTEAFF.

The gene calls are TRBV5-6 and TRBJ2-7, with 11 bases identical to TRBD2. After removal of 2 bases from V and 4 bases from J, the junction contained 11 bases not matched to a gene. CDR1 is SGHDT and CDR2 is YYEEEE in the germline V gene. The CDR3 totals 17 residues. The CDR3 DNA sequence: TGTGCCAGCAGCTTTCCCTACGCGACTAGCGGGGAATACGAGCAGTACTTC. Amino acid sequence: CASSFPYATSGEYEQYF.